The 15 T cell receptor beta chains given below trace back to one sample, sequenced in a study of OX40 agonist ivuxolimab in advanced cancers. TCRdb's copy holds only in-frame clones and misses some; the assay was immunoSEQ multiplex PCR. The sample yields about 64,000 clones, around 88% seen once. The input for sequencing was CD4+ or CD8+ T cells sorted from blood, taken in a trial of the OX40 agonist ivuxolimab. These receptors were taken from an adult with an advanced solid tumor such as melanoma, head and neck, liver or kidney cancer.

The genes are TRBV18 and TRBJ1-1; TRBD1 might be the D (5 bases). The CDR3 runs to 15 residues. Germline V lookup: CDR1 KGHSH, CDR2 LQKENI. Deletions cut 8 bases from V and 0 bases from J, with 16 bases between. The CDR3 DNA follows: TGTGCCAGCCAACCGGGGGTTGCTATGAACACTGAAGCTTTCTTT. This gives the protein CASQPGVAMNTEAFF.

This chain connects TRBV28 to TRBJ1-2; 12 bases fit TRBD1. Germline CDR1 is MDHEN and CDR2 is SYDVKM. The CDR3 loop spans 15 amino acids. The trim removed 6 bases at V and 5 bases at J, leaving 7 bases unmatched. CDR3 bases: TGTGCCAGCAGGCCCGGGACAGGGGGCAGGTATGGCTACACCTTC. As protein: CASRPGTGGRYGYTF.

The CDR3 region is CASSLVGDRAGYTF. Here the CDR3 DNA reads TGCGCCAGCAGCTTGGTCGGGGATCGGGCTGGCTACACCTTC. The chain employs TRBV5-1 and TRBJ1-2; D gene ambiguous. Germline CDR1 is SGHRS and CDR2 is YFSETQ. The length of the CDR3 is 14 residues. Trimming shortened V by 0 bases and J by 7 bases, and 13 bases separated the two germline ends.

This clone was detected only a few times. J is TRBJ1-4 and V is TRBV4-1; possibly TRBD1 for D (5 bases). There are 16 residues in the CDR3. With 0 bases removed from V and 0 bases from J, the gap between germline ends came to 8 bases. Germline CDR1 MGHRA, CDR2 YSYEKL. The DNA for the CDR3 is TGCGCCAGCAGCCAAGAGGGGGGAGCAACTAATGAAAAACTGTTTTTT. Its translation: CASSQEGGATNEKLFF.

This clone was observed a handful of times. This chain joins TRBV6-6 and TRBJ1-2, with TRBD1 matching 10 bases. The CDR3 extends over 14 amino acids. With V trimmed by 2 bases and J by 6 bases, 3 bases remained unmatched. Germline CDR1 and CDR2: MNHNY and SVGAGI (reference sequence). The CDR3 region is CASSYGGQGDGYTF. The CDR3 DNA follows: TGTGCCAGCAGTTACGGCGGACAGGGGGATGGCTACACCTTC.

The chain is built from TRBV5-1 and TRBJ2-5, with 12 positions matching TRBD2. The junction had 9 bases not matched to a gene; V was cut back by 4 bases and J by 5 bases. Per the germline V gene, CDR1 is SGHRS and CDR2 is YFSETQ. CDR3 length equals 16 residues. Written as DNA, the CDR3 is TGCGCCAGCAGCCCACAGACTAGCGGGAGCACGGAGACCCAGTACTTC. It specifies CASSPQTSGSTETQYF. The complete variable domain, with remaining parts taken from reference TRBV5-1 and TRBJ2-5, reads KAGVTQTPRYLIKTRGQQVTLSCSPISGHRSVSWYQQTPGQGLQFLFEYFSETQRNKGNFPGRFSGRQFSNSRSEMNVSTLELGDSALYLCASSPQTSGSTETQYFGPGTRLLVL.

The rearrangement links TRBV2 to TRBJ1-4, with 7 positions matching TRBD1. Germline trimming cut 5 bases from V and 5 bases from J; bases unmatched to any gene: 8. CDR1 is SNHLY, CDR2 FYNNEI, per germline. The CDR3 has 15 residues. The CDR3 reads CASSFDRASNEKLFF. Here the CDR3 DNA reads TGTGCCAGCAGTTTTGACAGGGCCTCAAATGAAAAACTGTTTTTT.

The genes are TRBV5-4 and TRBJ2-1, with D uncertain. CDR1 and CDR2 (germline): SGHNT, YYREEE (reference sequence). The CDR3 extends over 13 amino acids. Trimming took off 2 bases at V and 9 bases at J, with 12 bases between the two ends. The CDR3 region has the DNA TGTGCCAGCAGCTTCCCCCAGAGAAGTGAGCAGTTCTTC. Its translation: CASSFPQRSEQFF.

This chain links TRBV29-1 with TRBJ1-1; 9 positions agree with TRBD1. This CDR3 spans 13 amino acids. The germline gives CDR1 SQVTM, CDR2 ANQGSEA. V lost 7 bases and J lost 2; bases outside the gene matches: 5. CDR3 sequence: CSAPGQGNTEAFF. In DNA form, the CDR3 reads TGCAGCGCCCCGGGACAGGGCAACACTGAAGCTTTCTTT.

The CDR3 sequence is CASRETGGAYNEQFF. Written as DNA, the CDR3 is TGTGCCAGCAGAGAGACAGGGGGCGCTTACAATGAGCAGTTCTTC. This rearrangement joins TRBV2 to TRBJ2-1; TRBD1 matches at 10 bases. Looked up from germline, CDR1 is SNHLY and CDR2 is FYNNEI. The CDR3 sequence is 15 residues long. The V and J ends lost 6 bases and 4 bases, in that order; junction bases with no gene match: 6.

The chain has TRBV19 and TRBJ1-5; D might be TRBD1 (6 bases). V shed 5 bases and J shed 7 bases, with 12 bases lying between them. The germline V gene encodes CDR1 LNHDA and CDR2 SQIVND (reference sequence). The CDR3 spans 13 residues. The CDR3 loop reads CASSWGAGQPQHF. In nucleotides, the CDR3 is TGTGCCAGTAGTTGGGGGGCAGGGCAGCCCCAGCATTTT.

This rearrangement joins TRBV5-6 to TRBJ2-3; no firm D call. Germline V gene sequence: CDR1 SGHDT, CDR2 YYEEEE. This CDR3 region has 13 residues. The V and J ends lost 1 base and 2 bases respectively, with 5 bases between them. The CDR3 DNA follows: TGTGCCAGCAGCTTGCTGTCCACAGATACGCAGTATTTT. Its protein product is CASSLLSTDTQYF.

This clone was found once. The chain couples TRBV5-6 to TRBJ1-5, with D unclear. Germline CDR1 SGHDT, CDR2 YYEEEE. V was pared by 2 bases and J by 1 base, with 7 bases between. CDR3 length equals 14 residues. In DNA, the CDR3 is TGTGCCAGCAGCTTCCAGCTGAGCAATCAGCCCCAGCATTTT. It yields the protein CASSFQLSNQPQHF.

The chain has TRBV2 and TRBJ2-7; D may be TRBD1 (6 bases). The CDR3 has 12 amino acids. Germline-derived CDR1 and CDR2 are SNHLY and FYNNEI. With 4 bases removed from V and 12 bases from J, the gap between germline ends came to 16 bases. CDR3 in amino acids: CASSGTGSRPYF. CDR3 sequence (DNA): TGTGCCAGCAGTGGAACAGGGAGTAGGCCGTACTTC.

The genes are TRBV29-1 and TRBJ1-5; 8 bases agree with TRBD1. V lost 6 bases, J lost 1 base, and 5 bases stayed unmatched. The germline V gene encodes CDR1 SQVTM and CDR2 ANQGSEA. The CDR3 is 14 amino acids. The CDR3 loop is CSVAQGGSNQPQHF. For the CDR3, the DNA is TGCAGCGTCGCACAGGGGGGAAGCAATCAGCCCCAGCATTTT.